This T cell receptor (beta chain) was captured in a study of metastatic and nonmetastatic thyroid tumors. The overall study: Malignant thyroid and benign thyroid patients provided blood and tumor or nodule tissue whose repertoires were compared.

Original data processing: Across clinicopathological groups, CDR3 differences served as the basis for building a distant-metastasis classifier for papillary thyroid cancer. TCRdb re-analyzed the PCR reads using MiXCR. The V and J calls were determined by TCRdb, not by the authors. The sample yields approximately 15,000 clones, about 24% seen once. The study, taken as a whole, reports: Malignant thyroid tumors reportedly had TCR beta diversity that was significantly higher than in benign nodules, in blood and tumor.

Thyroid surgery had not been preceded by any treatment in any patient. The CDR3 runs to 18 residues. Germline CDR1 reads MNHNS; CDR2 reads SASEGT. With 7 bases clipped from V and 0 bases from J, the junction kept 13 bases outside the gene matches. The sample holds a few counts of this clone. Its antigen is not known. Material: adjacent normal tissue. This TCR was sampled from a female donor with papillary thyroid cancer or a benign thyroid nodule (not recorded which). Some clones in this sample may be carry-over from other donors' samples. This chain uses TRBV6-1 with TRBJ2-4; the match to TRBD2 covers 9 bases. In DNA form, the CDR3 reads TGTGCCAGCAAGCAGACTAGCGGAGAGACCCTAGCCAAAAACATTCAGTACTTC. Translating it yields CASKQTSGETLAKNIQYF.